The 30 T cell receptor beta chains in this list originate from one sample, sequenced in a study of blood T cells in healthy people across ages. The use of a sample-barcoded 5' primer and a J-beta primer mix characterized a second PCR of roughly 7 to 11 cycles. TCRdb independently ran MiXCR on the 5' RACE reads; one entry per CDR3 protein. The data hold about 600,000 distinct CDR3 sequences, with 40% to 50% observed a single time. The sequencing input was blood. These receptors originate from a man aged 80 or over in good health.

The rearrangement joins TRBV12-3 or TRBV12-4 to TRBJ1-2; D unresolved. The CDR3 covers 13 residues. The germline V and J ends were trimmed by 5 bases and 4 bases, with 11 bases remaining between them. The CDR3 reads CASSVGIFYGYTF. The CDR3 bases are TGTGCCAGCAGTGTAGGGATCTTCTATGGCTACACCTTC.

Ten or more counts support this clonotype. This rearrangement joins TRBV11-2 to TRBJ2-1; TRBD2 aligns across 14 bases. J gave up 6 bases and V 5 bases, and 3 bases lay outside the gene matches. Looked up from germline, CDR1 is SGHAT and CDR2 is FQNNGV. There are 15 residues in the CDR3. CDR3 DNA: TGTGCCAGCAGCGCGGGACTAGCGGGGGTCAATGAGCAGTTCTTC. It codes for CASSAGLAGVNEQFF.

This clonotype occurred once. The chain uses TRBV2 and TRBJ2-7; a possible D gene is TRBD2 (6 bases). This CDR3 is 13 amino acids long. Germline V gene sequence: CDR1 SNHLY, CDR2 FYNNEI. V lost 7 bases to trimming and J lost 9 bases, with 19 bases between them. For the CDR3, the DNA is TGTGCCAGCACGGGAGCCCTCTCCTTGCGGCAGTACTTC. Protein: CASTGALSLRQYF.

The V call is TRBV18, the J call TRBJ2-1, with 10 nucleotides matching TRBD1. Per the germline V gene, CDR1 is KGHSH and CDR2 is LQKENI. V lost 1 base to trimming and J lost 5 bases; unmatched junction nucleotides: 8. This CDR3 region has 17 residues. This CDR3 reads CASSPRRPGTGDNEQFF. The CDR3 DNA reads TGTGCCAGCTCACCACGCAGACCCGGGACAGGGGACAATGAGCAGTTCTTC.

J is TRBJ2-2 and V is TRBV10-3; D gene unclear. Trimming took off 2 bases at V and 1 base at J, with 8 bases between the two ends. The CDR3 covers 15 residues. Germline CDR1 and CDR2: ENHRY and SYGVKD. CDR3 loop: CAISEADWNTGELFF. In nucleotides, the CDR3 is TGTGCCATCAGTGAGGCCGACTGGAACACCGGGGAGCTGTTTTTT.

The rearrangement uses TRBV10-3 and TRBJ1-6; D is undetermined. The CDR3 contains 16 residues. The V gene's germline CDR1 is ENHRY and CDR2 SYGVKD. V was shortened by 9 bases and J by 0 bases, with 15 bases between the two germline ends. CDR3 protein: CAIGTTLSSYNSPLHF. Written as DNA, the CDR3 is TGTGCCATAGGCACGACCTTGAGCTCCTATAATTCACCCCTCCACTTT.

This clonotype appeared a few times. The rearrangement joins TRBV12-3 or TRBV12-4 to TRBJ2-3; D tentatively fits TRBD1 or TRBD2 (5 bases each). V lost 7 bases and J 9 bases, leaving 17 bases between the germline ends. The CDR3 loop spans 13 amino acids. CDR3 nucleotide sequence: TGTGCCAGCACCCCGTCAGGTTGGGACACGCAGTATTTT. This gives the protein CASTPSGWDTQYF.

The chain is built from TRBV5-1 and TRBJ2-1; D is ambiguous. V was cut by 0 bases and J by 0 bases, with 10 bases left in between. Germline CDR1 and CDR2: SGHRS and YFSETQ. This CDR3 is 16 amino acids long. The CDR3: CASSLAADSSYNEQFF. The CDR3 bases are TGCGCCAGCAGCTTGGCCGCGGATAGCTCCTACAATGAGCAGTTCTTC.

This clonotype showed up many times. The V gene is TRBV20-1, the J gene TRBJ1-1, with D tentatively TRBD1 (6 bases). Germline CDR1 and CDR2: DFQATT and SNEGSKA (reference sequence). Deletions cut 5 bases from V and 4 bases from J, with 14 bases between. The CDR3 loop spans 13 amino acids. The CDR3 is CSAENRAGTEAFF. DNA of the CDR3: TGCAGTGCTGAAAACAGGGCCGGCACTGAAGCTTTCTTT.

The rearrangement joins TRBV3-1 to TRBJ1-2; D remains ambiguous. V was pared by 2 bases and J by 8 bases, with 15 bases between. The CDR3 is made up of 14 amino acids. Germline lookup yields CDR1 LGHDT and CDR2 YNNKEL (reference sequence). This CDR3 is CASSQPDAIGGYTF. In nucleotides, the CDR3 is TGTGCCAGCAGCCAACCGGACGCAATCGGGGGCTACACCTTC.

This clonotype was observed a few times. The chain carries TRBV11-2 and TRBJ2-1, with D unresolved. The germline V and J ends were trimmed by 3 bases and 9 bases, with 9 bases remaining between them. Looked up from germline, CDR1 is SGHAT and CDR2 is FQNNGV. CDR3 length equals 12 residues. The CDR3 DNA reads TGTGCCAGCAGCTTGACCCAGACTGAGCAGTTCTTC. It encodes CASSLTQTEQFF.

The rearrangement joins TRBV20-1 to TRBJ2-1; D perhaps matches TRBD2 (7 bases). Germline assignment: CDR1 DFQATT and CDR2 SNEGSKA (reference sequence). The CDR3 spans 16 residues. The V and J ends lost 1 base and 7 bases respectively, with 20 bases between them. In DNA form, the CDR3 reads TGCAGTGCTAGAGTCCCTATGGGGGGGCTAATTAATGAGCAGTTCTTC. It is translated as CSARVPMGGLINEQFF.

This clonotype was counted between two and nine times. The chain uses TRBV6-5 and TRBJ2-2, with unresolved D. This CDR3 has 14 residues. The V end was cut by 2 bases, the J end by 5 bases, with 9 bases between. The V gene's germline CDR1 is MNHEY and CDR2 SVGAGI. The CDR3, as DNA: TGTGCCAGCAGTTACGTCGCGGAAACCGGGGAGCTGTTTTTT. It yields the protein CASSYVAETGELFF.

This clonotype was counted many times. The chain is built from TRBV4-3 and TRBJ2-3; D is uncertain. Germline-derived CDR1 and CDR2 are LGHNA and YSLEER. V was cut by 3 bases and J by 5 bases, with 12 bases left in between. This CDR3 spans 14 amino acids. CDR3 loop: CASSQGRWVDTQYF. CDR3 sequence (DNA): TGCGCCAGCAGCCAGGGCAGATGGGTAGATACGCAGTATTTT.

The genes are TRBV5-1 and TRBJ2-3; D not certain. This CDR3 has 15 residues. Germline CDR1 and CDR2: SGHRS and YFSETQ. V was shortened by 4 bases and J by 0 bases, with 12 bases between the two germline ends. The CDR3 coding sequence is TGCGCCAGCAGCCCCGGACCCACTAGCACAGATACGCAGTATTTT. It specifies CASSPGPTSTDTQYF.

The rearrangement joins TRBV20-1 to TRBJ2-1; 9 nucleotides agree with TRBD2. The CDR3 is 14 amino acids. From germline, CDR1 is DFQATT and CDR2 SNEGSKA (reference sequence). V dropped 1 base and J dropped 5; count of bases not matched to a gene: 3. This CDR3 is CSARVAGDHNEQFF. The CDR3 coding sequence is TGCAGTGCTAGAGTAGCGGGGGACCACAATGAGCAGTTCTTC.

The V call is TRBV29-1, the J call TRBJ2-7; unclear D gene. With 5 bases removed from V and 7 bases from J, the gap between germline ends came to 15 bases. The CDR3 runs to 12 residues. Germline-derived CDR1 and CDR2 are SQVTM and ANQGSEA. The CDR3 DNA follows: TGCAGCGTTTCTCAGTCGTACAATGAGCAGTACTTC. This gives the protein CSVSQSYNEQYF.

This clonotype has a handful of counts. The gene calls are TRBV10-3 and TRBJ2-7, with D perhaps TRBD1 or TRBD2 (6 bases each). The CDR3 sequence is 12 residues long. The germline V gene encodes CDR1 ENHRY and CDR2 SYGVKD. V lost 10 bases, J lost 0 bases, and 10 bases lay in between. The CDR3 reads CATGASSYEQYF. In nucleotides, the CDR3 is TGTGCCACGGGGGCCTCCTCCTACGAGCAGTACTTC.

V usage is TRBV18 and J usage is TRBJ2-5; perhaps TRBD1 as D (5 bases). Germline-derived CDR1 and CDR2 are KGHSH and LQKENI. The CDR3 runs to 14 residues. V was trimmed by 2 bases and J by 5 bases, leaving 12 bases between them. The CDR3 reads CASSPDSSMETQYF. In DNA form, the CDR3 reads TGTGCCAGCTCACCAGACAGCTCTATGGAGACCCAGTACTTC.

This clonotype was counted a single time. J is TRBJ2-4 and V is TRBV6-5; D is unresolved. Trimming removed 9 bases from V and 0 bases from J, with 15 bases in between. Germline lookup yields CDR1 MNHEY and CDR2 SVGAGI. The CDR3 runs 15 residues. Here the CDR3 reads CASSRSWLAKNIQYF. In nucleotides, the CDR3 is TGTGCCAGTAGTCGATCTTGGCTAGCCAAAAACATTCAGTACTTC.

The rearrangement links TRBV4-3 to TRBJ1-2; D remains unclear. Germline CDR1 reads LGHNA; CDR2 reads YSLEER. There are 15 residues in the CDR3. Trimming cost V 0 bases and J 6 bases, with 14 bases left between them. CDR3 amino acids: CASSQDEGGYNGYTF. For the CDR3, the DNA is TGCGCCAGCAGCCAAGATGAAGGCGGTTATAATGGCTACACCTTC.

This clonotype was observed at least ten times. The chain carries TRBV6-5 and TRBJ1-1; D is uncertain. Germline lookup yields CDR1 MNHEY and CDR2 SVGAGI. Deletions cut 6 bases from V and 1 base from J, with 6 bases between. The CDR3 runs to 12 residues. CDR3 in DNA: TGTGCCAGCAGCCGATGGAACACTGAAGCTTTCTTT. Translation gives CASSRWNTEAFF.

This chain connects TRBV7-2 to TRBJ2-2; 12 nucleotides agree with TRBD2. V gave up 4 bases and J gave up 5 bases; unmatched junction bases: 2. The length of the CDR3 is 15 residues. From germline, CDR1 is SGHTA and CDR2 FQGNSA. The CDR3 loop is CASSSSGRATGELFF. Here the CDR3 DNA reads TGTGCCAGCAGCTCTAGCGGGAGGGCGACCGGGGAGCTGTTTTTT.

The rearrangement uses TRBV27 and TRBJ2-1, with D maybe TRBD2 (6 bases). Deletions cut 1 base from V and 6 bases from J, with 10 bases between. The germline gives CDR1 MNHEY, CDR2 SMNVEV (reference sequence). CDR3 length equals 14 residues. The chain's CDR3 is CASSLFGSGNEQFF. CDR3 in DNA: TGTGCCAGCAGTTTATTCGGGAGTGGCAATGAGCAGTTCTTC.

The CDR3: CASSQGQIPGTDTQYF. For the CDR3, the DNA is TGTGCCAGCAGCCAAGGCCAGATCCCCGGCACAGATACGCAGTATTTT. V and J are TRBV4-2 and TRBJ2-3; the D is unclear. Trimming took off 1 base at V and 1 base at J, with 12 bases between the two ends. The germline CDR1 and CDR2 sequences are LGHNA and YNFKEQ. The CDR3 is made up of 16 amino acids.

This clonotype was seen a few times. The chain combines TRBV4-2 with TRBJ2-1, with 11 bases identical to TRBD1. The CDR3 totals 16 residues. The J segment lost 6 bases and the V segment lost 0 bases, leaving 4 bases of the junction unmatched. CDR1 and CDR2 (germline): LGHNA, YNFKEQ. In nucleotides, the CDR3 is TGTGCCAGCAGCCAAGATAGTGGGACAGGGGGCAATGAGCAGTTCTTC. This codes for CASSQDSGTGGNEQFF.

CDR3 region: CASSLAAGGPNEQFF. CDR3 coding DNA: TGTGCCAGCAGTTTAGCGGCGGGAGGGCCGAATGAGCAGTTCTTC. This sequence joins TRBV12-3 or TRBV12-4 and TRBJ2-1; 9 bases match TRBD2. The CDR3 runs to 15 residues. V dropped 0 bases and J dropped 7; count of bases not matched to a gene: 4.

CDR3 DNA sequence: TGTGCCAGCAGTGACTCTGCGGACTCCTACAATGAGCAGTTCTTC. Amino acid sequence: CASSDSADSYNEQFF. The chain joins TRBV2 to TRBJ2-1; D not resolved. There are 15 residues in the CDR3. Trimming removed 3 bases at V and 0 bases at J, with 9 bases between. Germline V lookup: CDR1 SNHLY, CDR2 FYNNEI. Together with reference TRBV2 and TRBJ2-1, the CDR3 gives the full variable domain: EPEVTQTPSHQVTQMGQEVILRCVPISNHLYFYWYRQILGQKVEFLVSFYNNEISEKSEIFDDQFSVERPDGSNFTLKIRSTKLEDSAMYFCASSDSADSYNEQFFGPGTRLTVL.

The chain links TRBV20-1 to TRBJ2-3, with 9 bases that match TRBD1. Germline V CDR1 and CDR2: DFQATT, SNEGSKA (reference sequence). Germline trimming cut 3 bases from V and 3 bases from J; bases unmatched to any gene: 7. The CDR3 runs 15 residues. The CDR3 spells CSASDRGKGTDTQYF. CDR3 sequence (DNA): TGCAGTGCTAGTGACAGGGGGAAGGGGACAGATACGCAGTATTTT.

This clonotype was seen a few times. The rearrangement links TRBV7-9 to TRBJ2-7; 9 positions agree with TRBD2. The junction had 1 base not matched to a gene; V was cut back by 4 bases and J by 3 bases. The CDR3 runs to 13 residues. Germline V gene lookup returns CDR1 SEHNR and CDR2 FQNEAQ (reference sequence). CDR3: CASSYSGSYEQYF. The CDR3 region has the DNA TGTGCCAGCAGCTATAGCGGGAGCTACGAGCAGTACTTC.